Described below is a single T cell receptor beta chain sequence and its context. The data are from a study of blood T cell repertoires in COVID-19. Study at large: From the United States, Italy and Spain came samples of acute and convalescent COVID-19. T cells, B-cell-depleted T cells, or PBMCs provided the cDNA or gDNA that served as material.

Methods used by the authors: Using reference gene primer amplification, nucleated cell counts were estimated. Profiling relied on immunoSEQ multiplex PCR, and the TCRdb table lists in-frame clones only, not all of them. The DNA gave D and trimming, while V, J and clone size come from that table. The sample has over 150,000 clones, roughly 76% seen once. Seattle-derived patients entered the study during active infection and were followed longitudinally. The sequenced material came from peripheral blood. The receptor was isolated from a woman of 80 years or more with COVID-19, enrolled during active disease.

The CDR3 nucleotides read TGTGCCATCAGTGAGGGCAGGGTGGACGAGCAGTACTTC. Translating gives CAISEGRVDEQYF. The gene calls are TRBV10-3 and TRBJ2-7, with a possible D match to TRBD1 (5 bases). CDR1 and CDR2 from the germline V gene are ENHRY and SYGVKD. The CDR3 covers 13 residues. Trimming removed 2 bases at V and 5 bases at J, with 10 bases between.